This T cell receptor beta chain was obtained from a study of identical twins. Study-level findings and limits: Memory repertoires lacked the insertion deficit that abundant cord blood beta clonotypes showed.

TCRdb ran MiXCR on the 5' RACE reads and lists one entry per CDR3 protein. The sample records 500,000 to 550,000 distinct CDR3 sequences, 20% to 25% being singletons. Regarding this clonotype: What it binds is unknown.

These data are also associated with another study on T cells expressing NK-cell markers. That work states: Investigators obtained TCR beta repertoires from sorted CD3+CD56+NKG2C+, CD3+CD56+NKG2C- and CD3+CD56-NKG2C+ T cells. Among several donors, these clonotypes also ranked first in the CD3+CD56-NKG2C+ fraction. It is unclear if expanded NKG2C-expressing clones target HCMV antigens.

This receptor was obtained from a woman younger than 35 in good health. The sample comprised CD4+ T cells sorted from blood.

In nucleotides, the CDR3 is TGTGCCAGCAGCGTAGGACTAGCGGCAGAAGAGACCCAGTACTTC. Its translation is CASSVGLAAEETQYF. The rearrangement uses TRBV9 and TRBJ2-5; 9 bases are shared with TRBD2. V shed 0 bases and J 3 bases; nucleotides not matched to a gene: 3. The CDR3 is 15 amino acids. CDR1 and CDR2 from the germline V gene are SGDLS and YYNGEE.